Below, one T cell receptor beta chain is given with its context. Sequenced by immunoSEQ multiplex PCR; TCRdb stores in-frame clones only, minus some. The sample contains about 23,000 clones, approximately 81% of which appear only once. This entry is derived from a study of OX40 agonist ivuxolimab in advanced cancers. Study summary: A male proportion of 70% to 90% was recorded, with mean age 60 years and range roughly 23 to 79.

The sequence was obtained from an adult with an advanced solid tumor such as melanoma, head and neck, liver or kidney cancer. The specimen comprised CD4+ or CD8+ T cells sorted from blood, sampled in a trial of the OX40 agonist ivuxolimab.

CDR3 in DNA: TGCGCCAGCAGTGAGGCCGACCTCCTCGCGGTCGAAGCTTTCTTT. Its protein is CASSEADLLAVEAFF. This sequence joins TRBV10-1 and TRBJ1-1; D gene ambiguous. Germline V gene sequence: CDR1 WNHNN, CDR2 SYGVQD (reference sequence). Trimming took off 2 bases at V and 8 bases at J, with 18 bases between the two ends. The CDR3 has 15 amino acids.